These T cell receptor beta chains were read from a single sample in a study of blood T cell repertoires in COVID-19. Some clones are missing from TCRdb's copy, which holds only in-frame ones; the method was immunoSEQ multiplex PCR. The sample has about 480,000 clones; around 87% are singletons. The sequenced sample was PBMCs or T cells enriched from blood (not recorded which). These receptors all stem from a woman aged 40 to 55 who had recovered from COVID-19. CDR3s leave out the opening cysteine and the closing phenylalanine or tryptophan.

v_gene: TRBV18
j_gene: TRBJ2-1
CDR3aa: ASSHQTGTSGNNEQF

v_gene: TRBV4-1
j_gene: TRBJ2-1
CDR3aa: ASSQGGSGPVGNEQF

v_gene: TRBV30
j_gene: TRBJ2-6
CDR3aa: AWRVTSGANVLT

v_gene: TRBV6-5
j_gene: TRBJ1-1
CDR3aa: ASTGGGKNTEAF

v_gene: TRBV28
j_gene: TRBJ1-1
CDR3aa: ASSDRNTEAF

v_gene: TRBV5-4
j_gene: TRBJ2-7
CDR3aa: ASSLPSGGSYEQY

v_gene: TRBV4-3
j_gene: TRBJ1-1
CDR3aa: ASSQDPSNTEAF

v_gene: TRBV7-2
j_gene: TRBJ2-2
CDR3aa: ASSFQGMRDTGELF

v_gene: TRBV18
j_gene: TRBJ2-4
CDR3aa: ASSPPEGNKNIQY

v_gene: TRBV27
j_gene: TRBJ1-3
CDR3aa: ASSFDADSGNTIY

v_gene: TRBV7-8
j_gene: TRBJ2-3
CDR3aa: ASLRRELADTQY

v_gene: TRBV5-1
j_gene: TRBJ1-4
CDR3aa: ASSLGGTGVEKLF

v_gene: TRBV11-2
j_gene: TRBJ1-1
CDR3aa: ASSLEGAGITYTEAF

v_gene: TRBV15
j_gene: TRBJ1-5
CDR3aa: ATSRTGASNQPQH

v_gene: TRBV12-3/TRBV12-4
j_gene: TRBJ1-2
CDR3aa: ASSQQGDGYT

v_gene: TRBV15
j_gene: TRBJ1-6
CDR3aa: ATSRTKDRRNSPLH

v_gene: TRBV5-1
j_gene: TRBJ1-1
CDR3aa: ASSLGVTRNTEAF

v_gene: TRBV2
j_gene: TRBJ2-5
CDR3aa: ASTLEGLRGQETQY